The TCR beta chain described here comes from a study of blood T cell repertoires in COVID-19. Study-level information: Sites in the United States, Italy and Spain provided acute and convalescent COVID-19 samples. The cDNA or gDNA used as material had been derived from T cells, B-cell-depleted T cells, or PBMCs.

Repertoires were generated with immunoSEQ multiplex PCR, while TCRdb's copy carries only in-frame clones and drops some. The sample carries more than 200,000 clones, 84% recorded once. The CDR3 has 13 residues. The V gene lost 6 bases and the J gene lost 3 bases, with 12 bases spanning the gap. This sequence was found in a man aged 55 to 69 with acute or convalescent COVID-19. The sequenced sample was peripheral blood. The V and J genes are TRBV12-3 or TRBV12-4 and TRBJ2-7; TRBD1 is a possible D gene (6 bases). The CDR3 sequence is CASRRQANYEQYF. In DNA form, the CDR3 reads TGTGCCAGCAGGCGACAGGCTAACTACGAGCAGTACTTC.